This T cell receptor (beta chain) emerged from a study of T cell responses to AZD1222 COVID-19 vaccine. Overall study results and limits: No day 14 peak samples; only post-peak repertoires were characterized. Baseline serostatus was positive in only a handful of AZD1222 recipients. Donors, mostly white British, included more females; clonal diversity was possibly underestimated.

TCRdb keeps only in-frame clones here, not all; method: immunoSEQ multiplex PCR. The repertoire holds 150,000 to 200,000 clones, with 92% as singletons. As to this clone: The antigen remains unidentified.

Germline V CDR1 and CDR2: SGHDN, FVKESK. The CDR3 contains 11 residues. The ends were cut back, 6 bases at V and 13 bases at J, with 15 bases in the middle. Material: peripheral blood, obtained 28 days after the second AZD1222 dose. The chain joins TRBV14 to TRBJ1-2; D might be TRBD1 (5 bases). The sequence derives from an adult who received the AZD1222 COVID-19 vaccine. The CDR3 loop is CASSQGYGCTF. CDR3 bases: TGTGCCAGCAGTCAGGGATACGGGTGCACCTTC. The variable domain in full, with the rest retrieved from reference TRBV14 and TRBJ1-2, is EAGVTQFPSHSVIEKGQTVTLRCDPISGHDNLYWYRRVMGKEIKFLLHFVKESKQDESGMPNNRFLAERTGGTYSTLKVQPAELEDSGVYFCASSQGYGCTFGSGTRLTVV.